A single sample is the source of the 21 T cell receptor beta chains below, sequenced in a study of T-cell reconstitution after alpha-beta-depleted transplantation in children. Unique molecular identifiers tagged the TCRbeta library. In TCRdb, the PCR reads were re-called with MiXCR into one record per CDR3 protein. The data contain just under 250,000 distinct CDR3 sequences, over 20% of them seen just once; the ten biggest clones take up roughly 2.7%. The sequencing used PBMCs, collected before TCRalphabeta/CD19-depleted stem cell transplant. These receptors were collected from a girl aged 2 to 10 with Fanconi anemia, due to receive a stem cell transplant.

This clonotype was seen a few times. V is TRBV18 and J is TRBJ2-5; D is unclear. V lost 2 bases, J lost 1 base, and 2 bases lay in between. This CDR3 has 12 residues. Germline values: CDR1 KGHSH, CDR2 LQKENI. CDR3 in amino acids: CASSPAQETQYF. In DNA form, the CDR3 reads TGTGCCAGCTCACCAGCCCAAGAGACCCAGTACTTC. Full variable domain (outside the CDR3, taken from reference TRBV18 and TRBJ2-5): NAGVMQNPRHLVRRRGQEARLRCSPMKGHSHVYWYRQLPEEGLKFMVYLQKENIIDESGMPKERFSAEFPKEGPSILRIQQVVRGDSAAYFCASSPAQETQYFGPGTRLLVL.

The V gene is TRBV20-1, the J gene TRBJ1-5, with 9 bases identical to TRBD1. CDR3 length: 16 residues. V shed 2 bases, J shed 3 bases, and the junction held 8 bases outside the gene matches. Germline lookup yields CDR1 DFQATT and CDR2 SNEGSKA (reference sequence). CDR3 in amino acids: CSARPLGTGSNQPQHF. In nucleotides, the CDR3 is TGCAGTGCTAGACCCCTAGGGACAGGGTCCAATCAGCCCCAGCATTTT.

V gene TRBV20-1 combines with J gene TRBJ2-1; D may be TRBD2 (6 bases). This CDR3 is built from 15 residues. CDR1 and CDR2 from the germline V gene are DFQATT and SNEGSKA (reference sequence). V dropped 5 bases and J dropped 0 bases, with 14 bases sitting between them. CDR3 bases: TGCAGTGCTGCACGACGGGGGAGCTCCTACAATGAGCAGTTCTTC. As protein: CSAARRGSSYNEQFF.

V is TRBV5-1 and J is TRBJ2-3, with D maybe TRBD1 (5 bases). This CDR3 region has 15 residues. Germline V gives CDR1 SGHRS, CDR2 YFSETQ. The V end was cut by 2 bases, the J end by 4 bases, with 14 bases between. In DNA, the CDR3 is TGCGCCAGCAGCTTTTCCAGGGTGGCAGCAGATACGCAGTATTTT. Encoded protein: CASSFSRVAADTQYF. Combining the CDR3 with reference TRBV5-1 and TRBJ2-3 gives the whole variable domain KAGVTQTPRYLIKTRGQQVTLSCSPISGHRSVSWYQQTPGQGLQFLFEYFSETQRNKGNFPGRFSGRQFSNSRSEMNVSTLELGDSALYLCASSFSRVAADTQYFGPGTRLTVL.

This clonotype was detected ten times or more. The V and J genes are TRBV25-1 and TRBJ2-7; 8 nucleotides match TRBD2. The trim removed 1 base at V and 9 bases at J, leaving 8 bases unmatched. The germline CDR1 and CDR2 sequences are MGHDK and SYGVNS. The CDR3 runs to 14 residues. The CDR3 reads CASSESGGGTGQYF. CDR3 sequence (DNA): TGTGCCAGCAGTGAATCGGGAGGGGGAACAGGGCAGTACTTC.

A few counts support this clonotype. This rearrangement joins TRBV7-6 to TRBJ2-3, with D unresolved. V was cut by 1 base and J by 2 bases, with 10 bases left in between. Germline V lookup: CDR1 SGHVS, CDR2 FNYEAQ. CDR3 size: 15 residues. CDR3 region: CASSLDYQTTDTQYF. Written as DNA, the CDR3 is TGTGCCAGCAGCTTAGACTACCAGACCACAGATACGCAGTATTTT. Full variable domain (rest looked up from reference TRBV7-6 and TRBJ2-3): GAGVSQSPRYKVTKRGQDVALRCDPISGHVSLYWYRQALGQGPEFLTYFNYEAQQDKSGLPNDRFSAERPEGSISTLTIQRTEQRDSAMYRCASSLDYQTTDTQYFGPGTRLTVL.

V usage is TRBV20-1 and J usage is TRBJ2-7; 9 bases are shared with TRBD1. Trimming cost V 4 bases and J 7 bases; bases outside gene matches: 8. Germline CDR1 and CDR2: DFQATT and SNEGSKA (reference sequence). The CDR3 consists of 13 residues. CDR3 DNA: TGCAGTGCTATCCGACAGGGGGGGTTAGAGCAGTACTTC. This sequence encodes CSAIRQGGLEQYF.

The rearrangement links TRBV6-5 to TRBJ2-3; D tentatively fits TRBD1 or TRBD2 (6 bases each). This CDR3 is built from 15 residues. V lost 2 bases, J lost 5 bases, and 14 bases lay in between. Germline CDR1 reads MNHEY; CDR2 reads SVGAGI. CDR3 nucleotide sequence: TGTGCCAGCAGTTACGAACGGGGGCGGGGAGATACGCAGTATTTT. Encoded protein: CASSYERGRGDTQYF.

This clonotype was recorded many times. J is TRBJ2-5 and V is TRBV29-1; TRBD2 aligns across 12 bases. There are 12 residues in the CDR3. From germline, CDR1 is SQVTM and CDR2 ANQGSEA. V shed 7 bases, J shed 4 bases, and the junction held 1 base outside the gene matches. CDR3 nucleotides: TGCAGCGCTAGCGGGGGGGTAGAGACCCAGTACTTC. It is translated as CSASGGVETQYF.

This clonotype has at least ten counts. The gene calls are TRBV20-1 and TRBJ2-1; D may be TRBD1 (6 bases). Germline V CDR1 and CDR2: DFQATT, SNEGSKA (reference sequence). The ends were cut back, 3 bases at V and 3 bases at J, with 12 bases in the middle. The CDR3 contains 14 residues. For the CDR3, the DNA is TGCAGTGCTAGTGATACAGGGTACTACAATGAGCAGTTCTTC. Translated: CSASDTGYYNEQFF.

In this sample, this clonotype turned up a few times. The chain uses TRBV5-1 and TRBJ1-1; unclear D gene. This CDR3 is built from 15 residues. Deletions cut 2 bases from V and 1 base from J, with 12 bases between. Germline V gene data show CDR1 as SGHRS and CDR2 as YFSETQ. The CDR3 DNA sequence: TGCGCCAGCAGCTTCTCACCGCAAGCGAACACTGAAGCTTTCTTT. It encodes CASSFSPQANTEAFF.

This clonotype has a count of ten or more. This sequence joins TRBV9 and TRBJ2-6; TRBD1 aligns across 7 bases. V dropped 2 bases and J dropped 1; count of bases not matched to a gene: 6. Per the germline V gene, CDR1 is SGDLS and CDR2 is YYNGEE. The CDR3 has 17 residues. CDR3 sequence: CASSVRQGTSGANVLTF. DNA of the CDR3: TGTGCCAGCAGCGTCCGACAGGGAACTTCTGGGGCCAACGTCCTGACTTTC.

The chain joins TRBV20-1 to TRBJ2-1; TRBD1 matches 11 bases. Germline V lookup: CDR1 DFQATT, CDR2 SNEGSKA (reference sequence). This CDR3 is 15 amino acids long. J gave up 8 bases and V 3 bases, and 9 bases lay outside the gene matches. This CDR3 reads CSARVGQGANDEQFF. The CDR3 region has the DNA TGCAGTGCTAGGGTTGGACAGGGGGCTAACGATGAGCAGTTCTTC.

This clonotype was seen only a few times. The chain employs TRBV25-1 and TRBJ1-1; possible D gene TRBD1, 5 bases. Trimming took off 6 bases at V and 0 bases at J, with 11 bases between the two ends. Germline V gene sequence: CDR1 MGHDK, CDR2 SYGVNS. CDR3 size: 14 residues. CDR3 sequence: CASRAGTMNTEAFF. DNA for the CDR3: TGTGCCAGCAGGGCAGGGACCATGAACACTGAAGCTTTCTTT.

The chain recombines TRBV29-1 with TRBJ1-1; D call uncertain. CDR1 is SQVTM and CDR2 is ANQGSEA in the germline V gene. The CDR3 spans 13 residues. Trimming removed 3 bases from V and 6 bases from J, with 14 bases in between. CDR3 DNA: TGCAGCGTTGACGGGCAGAACTGGGCTGAAGCTTTCTTT. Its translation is CSVDGQNWAEAFF. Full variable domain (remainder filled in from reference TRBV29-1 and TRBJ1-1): SAVISQKPSRDICQRGTSLTIQCQVDSQVTMMFWYRQQPGQSLTLIATANQGSEATYESGFVIDKFPISRPNLTFSTLTVSNMSPEDSSIYLCSVDGQNWAEAFFGQGTRLTVV.

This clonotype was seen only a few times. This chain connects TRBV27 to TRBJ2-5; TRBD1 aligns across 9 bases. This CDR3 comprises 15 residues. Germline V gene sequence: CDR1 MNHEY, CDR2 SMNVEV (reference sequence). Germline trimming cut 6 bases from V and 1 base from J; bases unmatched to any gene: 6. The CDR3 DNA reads TGTGCCAGCAGCCCGGGACAGGGAATCCAAGAGACCCAGTACTTC. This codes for CASSPGQGIQETQYF.

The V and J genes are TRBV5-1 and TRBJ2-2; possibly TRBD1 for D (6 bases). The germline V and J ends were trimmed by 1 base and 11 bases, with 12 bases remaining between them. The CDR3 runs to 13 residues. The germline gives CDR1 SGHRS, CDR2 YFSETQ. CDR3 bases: TGCGCCAGCAGCTTGTTGCAGGGGAGTGAGCTGTTTTTT. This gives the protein CASSLLQGSELFF.

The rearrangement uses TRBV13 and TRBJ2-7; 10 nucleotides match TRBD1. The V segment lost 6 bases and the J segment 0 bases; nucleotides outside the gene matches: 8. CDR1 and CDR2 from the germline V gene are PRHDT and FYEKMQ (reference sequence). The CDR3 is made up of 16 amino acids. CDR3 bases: TGTGCCAGCAGGACAGGGGGCGCGGGCCCCTCCTACGAGCAGTACTTC. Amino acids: CASRTGGAGPSYEQYF.

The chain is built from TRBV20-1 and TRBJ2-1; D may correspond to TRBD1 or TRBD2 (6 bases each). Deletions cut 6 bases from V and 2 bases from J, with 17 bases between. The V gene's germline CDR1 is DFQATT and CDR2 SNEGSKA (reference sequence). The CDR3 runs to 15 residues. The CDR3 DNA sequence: TGCAGTGCCCAAGATCGGGGGCGCCCCTACAATGAGCAGTTCTTC. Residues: CSAQDRGRPYNEQFF.

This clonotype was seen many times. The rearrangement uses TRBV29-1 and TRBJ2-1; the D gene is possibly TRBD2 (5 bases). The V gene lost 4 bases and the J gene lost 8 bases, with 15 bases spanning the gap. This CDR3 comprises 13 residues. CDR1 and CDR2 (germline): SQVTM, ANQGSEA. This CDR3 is CSVGPPVEDEQFF. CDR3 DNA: TGCAGCGTTGGCCCGCCCGTGGAGGATGAGCAGTTCTTC.

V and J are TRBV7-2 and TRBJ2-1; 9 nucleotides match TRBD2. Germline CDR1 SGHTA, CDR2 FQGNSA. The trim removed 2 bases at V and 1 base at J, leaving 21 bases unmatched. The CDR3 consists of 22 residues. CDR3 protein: CASSLPTFLGGRERGSYNEQFF. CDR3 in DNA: TGTGCCAGCAGCTTACCTACCTTTTTAGGCGGGAGGGAAAGGGGTTCCTACAATGAGCAGTTCTTC.